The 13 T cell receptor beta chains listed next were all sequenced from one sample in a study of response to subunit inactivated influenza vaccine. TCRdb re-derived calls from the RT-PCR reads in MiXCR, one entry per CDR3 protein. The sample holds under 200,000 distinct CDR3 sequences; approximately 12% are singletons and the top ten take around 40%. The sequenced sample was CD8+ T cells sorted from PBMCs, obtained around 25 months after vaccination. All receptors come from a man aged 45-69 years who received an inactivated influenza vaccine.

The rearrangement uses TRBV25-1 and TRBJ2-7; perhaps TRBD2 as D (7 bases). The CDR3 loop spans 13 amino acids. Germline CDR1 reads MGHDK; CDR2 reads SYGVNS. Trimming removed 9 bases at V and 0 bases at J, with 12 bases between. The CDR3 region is CASGRDTSYEQYF. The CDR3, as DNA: TGTGCCAGTGGGAGGGACACCTCCTACGAGCAGTACTTC.

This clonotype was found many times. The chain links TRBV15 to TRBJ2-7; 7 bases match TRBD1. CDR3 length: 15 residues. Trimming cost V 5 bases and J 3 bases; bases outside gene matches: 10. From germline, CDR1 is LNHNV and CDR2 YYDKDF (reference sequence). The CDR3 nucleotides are TGTGCCACCAGCGGAGGTAGGGGGCGAAACTACGAGCAGTACTTC. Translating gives CATSGGRGRNYEQYF.

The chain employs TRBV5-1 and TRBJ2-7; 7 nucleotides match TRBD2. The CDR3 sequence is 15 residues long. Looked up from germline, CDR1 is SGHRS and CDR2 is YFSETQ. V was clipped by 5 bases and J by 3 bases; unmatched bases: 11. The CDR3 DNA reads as TGCGCCAGCAGGTTGTGGGCTAGCGGTTTCTACGAGCAGTACTTC. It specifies CASRLWASGFYEQYF.

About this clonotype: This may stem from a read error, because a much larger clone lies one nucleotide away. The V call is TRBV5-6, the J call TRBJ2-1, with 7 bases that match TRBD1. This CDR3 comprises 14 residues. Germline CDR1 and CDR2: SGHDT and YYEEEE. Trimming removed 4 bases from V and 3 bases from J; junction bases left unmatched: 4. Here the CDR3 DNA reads TGTGCCAGCAGCCCCAGGACAGGCTACAATGAGCAGTTCTTC. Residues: CASSPRTGYNEQFF.

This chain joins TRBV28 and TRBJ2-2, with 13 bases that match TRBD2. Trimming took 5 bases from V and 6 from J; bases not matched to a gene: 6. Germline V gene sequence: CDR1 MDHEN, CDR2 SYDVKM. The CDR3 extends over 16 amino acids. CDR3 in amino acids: CASSPLLAGGPGELFF. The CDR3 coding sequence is TGTGCCAGCAGTCCACTACTAGCGGGAGGGCCCGGGGAGCTGTTTTTT. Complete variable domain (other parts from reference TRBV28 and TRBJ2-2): DVKVTQSSRYLVKRTGEKVFLECVQDMDHENMFWYRQDPGLGLRLIYFSYDVKMKEKGDIPEGYSVSREKKERFSLILESASTNQTSMYLCASSPLLAGGPGELFFGEGSRLTVL.

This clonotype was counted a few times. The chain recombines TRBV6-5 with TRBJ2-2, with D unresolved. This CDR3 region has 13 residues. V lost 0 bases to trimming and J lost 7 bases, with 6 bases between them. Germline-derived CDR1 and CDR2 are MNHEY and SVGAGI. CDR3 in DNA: TGTGCCAGCAGTTACTCGACGGGCGGGGAGCTGTTTTTT. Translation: CASSYSTGGELFF.

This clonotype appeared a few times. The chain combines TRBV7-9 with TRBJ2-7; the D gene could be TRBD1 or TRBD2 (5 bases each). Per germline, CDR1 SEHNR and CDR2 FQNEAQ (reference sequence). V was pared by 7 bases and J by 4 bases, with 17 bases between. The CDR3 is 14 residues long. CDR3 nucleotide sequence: TGTGCCAGCACTGGCCCGGGACGAGGGTACGAGCAGTACTTC. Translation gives CASTGPGRGYEQYF.

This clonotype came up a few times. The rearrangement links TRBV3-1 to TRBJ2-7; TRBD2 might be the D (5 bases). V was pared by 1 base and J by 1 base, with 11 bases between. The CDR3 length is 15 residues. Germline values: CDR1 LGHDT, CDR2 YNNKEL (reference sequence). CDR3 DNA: TGTGCCAGCAGCCAAGTACGGGGTCGTTCCTACGAGCAGTACTTC. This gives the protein CASSQVRGRSYEQYF.

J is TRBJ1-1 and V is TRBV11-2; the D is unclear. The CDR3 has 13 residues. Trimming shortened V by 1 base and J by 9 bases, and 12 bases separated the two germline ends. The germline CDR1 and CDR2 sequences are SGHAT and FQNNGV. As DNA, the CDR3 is TGTGCCAGCAGCTTAGCTCTGGGAACAAAAGCTTTCTTT. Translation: CASSLALGTKAFF.

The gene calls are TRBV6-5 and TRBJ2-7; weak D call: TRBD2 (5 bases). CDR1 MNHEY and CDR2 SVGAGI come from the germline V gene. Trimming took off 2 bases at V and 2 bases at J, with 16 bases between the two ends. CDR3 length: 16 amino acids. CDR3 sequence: CASSYRVGEPPYEQYF. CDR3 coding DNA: TGTGCCAGCAGTTACCGGGTGGGAGAACCTCCCTACGAGCAGTACTTC.

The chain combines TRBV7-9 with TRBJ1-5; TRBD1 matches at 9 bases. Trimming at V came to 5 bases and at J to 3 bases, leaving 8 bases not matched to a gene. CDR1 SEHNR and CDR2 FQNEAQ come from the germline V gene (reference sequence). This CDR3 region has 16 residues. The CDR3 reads CASSPGTGSNNQPQHF. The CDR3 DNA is TGTGCCAGCAGCCCAGGGACAGGGAGTAACAATCAGCCCCAGCATTTT.

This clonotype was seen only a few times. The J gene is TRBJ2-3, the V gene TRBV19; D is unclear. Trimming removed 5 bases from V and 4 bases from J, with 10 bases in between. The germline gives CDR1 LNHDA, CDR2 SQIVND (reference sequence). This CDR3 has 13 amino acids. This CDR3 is CASSPGPADTQYF. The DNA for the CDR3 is TGTGCCAGTAGTCCCGGGCCCGCAGATACGCAGTATTTT.

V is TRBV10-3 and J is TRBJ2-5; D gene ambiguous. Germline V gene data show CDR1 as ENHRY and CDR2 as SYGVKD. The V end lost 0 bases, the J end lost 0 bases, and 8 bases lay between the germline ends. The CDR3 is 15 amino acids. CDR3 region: CAISESATYQETQYF. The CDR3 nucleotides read TGTGCCATCAGTGAGTCCGCCACTTACCAAGAGACCCAGTACTTC.